This T cell receptor beta chain was recorded in a study of blood T cell repertoires in COVID-19. Study-wide context: T cells, B-cell-depleted T cells, or PBMCs provided the cDNA or gDNA that served as material.

Original data processing: How many nucleated cells were present was estimated from reference gene primer amplification. Some clones are missing from TCRdb's copy, which holds only in-frame ones; the method was immunoSEQ multiplex PCR. The DNA gave D and trimming, while V, J and clone size come from that table. This table has 130,000 to 150,000 clones, approximately 80% appearing once. Germline values: CDR1 MNHEY, CDR2 SVGAGI. This CDR3 spans 13 amino acids. V was shortened by 10 bases and J by 2 bases, with 15 bases between the two germline ends. Sample: peripheral blood. J is TRBJ2-7 and V is TRBV6-5; D gene unclear. The sequence came from a woman aged 55-70 years with acute or convalescent COVID-19. Here the CDR3 DNA reads TGTGCCATTCTAATAATTCCCACCTACGAGCAGTACTTC. Protein sequence: CAILIIPTYEQYF.